This TCR beta chain was observed in a study of cytomegalovirus exposure and HLA in healthy donors. This clone has a single count. The antigen is undetermined. V was pared by 1 base and J by 4 bases, with 5 bases of the junction left unmatched. The CDR3 runs to 16 residues. The V gene's germline CDR1 is SGHKS and CDR2 YYEKEE (reference sequence). General study results and limits: Whilst most TCR sequences proved rare, a subset of public TCRs occurred across many donors. Diagnosis of cytomegalovirus status made by the classifier reportedly showed high specificity and sensitivity.

Sequencing was performed with immunoSEQ multiplex PCR; in TCRdb, only in-frame clones are kept and a portion is missing. Of around 160,000 clones in the sample, approximately 81% were seen once. What was sequenced was PBMCs. This sequence joins TRBV5-5 and TRBJ1-4; 9 bases agree with TRBD1. This receptor was obtained from a man aged 25 to 40 in good health and CMV-seropositive. CDR3 sequence reads: CASSLYRDRDNEKLFF. CDR3 DNA sequence: TGTGCCAGCAGCTTGTATCGGGACAGGGATAATGAAAAACTGTTTTTT.